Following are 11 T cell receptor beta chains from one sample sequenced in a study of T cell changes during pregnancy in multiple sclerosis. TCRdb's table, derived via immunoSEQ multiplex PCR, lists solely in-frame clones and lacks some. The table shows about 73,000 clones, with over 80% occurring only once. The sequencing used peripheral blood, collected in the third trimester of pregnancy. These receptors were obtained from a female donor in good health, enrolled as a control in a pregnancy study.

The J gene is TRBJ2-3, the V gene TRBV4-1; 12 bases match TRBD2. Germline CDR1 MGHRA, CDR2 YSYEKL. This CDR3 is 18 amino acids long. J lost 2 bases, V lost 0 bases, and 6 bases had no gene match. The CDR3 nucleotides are TGCGCCAGCAGCCAAGATACCGGGACTAGCGGGTACACAGATACGCAGTATTTT. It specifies CASSQDTGTSGYTDTQYF.

The CDR3 loop is CASSVTGSTEAFF. The CDR3 DNA reads TGTGCCAGCTCAGTCACAGGGTCCACTGAAGCTTTCTTT. The chain carries TRBV18 and TRBJ1-1; TRBD1 is a possible D gene (6 bases). The CDR3 has 13 amino acids. The germline V gene encodes CDR1 KGHSH and CDR2 LQKENI. The V gene lost 5 bases and the J gene lost 4 bases, with 11 bases spanning the gap.

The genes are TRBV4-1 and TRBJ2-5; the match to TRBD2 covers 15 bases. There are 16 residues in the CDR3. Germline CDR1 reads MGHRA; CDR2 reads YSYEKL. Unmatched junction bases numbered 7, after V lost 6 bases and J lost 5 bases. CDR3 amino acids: CASSFGLAGGSETQYF. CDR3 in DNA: TGCGCCAGCAGTTTTGGACTAGCGGGAGGGAGTGAGACCCAGTACTTC.

CDR3 nucleotide sequence: TGCGCCAGCAGCCCTACAGGGGTTGGCACCGGGGAGCTGTTTTTT. This translates into CASSPTGVGTGELFF. The chain is built from TRBV5-1 and TRBJ2-2; 7 positions match TRBD1. Germline trimming cut 4 bases from V and 4 bases from J; bases unmatched to any gene: 7. Germline V gene lookup returns CDR1 SGHRS and CDR2 YFSETQ. This CDR3 has 15 residues.

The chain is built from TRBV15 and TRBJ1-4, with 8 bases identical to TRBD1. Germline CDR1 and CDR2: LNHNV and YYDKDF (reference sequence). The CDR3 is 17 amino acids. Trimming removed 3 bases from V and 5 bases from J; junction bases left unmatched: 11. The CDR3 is CATSSRFVTGGNEKLFF. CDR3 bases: TGTGCCACCAGCAGTCGGTTCGTAACAGGGGGAAATGAAAAACTGTTTTTT.

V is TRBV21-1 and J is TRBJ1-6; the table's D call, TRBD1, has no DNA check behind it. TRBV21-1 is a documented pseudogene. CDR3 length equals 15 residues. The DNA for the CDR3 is TGTGCCAGCAGCAATTACAGGGATGAGGGTTCACCCCTCCACTTT. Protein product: CASSNYRDEGSPLHF.

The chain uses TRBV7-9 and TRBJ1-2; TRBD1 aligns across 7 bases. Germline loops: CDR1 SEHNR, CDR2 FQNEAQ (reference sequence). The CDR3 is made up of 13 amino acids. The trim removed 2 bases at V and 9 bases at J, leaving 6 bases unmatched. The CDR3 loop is CASSLPSGGSYTF. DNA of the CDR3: TGTGCCAGCAGCTTACCGTCAGGGGGGAGCTACACCTTC.

DNA for the CDR3: TGTGCCAGCAGTGAAGCGTTGGGACAGCCCTACGAGCAGTACTTC. Translated: CASSEALGQPYEQYF. The genes are TRBV6-1 and TRBJ2-7; 7 bases agree with TRBD1. Trimming at V came to 0 bases and at J to 2 bases, leaving 4 bases not matched to a gene. The CDR3 is made up of 15 amino acids. Germline CDR1 is MNHNS and CDR2 is SASEGT.

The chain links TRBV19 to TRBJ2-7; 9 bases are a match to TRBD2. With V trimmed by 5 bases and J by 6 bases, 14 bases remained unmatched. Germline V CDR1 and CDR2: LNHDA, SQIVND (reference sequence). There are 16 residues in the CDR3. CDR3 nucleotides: TGTGCCAGTAGTCAACGCAGGGGCGGGGGGGCATCCGAGCAGTACTTC. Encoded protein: CASSQRRGGGASEQYF.

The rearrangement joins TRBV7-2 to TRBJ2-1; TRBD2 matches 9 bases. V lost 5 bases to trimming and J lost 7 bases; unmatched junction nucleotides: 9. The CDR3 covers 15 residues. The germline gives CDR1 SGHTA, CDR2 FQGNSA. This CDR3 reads CASSPETSGLNEQFF. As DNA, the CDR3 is TGTGCCAGCAGCCCAGAGACTAGCGGATTAAATGAGCAGTTCTTC.

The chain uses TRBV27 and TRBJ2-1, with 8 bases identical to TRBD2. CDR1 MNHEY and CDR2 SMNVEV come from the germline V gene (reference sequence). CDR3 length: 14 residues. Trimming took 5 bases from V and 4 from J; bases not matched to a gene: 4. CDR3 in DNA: TGTGCCAGCAGTAACCGGGAGGGTTACAATGAGCAGTTCTTC. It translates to CASSNREGYNEQFF.